A selection of T cell receptor beta chains follows, all from one sample in a study of cytomegalovirus exposure and HLA in healthy donors. Assay: immunoSEQ multiplex PCR; the TCRdb copy retains only in-frame clones and omits some. The table includes about 160,000 clones, about 76% detected once. Sequencing input: PBMCs. The receptors stem from a female donor in good health and CMV-seronegative. Each CDR3 is given without its conserved first and last residue. Size tells how often a clone was seen (once, few, many) or the class of an expanded clone, and some rows leave it out.

V gene	clone size	J gene	CDR3 protein
TRBV9	-	TRBJ2-5	ASSALDSPRGKETQY
TRBV6-6	-	TRBJ1-5	AAAGVSAQPQH
TRBV5-4	-	TRBJ1-2	ASSSPDRSYGYT
TRBV29-1	-	TRBJ2-5	SVGYVVGETQY
TRBV27	-	TRBJ1-5	ASSRDSYSNQPQH
TRBV2	-	TRBJ2-5	ASSDLAQETQY
TRBV6-5	-	TRBJ1-2	ASSQMLTGVYGYT
TRBV7-2	-	TRBJ2-5	ASSLDRTTETQY
TRBV7-6	once	TRBJ2-7	ASSLGPSEQY
TRBV21-1	once	TRBJ2-3	ASSKRETSSADTQY
TRBV11-2	few	TRBJ2-7	ASSNLTGKRTYEQY
TRBV9	-	TRBJ1-2	ASSVGTGWDGYT
TRBV7-8	-	TRBJ1-2	ASSLHPLSGYT
TRBV5-1	few	TRBJ1-1	ASSPTTGRNTEAF
TRBV7-2	-	TRBJ1-2	ASSLPGFGYT
TRBV9	-	TRBJ2-1	ASSVGADLEQF
TRBV2	-	TRBJ2-5	ASSTRLAFQETQY
TRBV5-4	-	TRBJ1-6	ASSLGTGYNSPLH
TRBV6-4	-	TRBJ1-1	ASSDPMTGSEAF
TRBV6-5	-	TRBJ2-1	ASSFDSYNEQF
TRBV7-9	-	TRBJ1-2	ASRHQGLRYGYT
TRBV10-3	-	TRBJ2-2	AISLAGDGTGELF
TRBV5-6	-	TRBJ1-4	ASSRLGLPNEKLF
TRBV5-1	-	TRBJ1-5	ASSPGQGNQPQH
TRBV15	-	TRBJ1-1	ATSRETGGPPS
TRBV6-1	few	TRBJ1-1	ASSEALGRNTEAF
TRBV5-5	-	TRBJ2-6	ASSPLSSGANVLT
TRBV5-1	-	TRBJ2-2	ASSLEGTSRNGELF
TRBV7-8	-	TRBJ2-1	ASGPPGTGVYNEQF
TRBV5-4	-	TRBJ2-3	ASSLGLAEDTQY
TRBV4-2	-	TRBJ1-2	ASSPPGQGARVGEGYT
TRBV29-1	-	TRBJ2-7	SGSGTGREQY
TRBV7-9	-	TRBJ1-1	ASSLGQLYAF
TRBV29-1	-	TRBJ2-7	SVGGPEGYEQY
TRBV9	-	TRBJ2-3	ASSVESSGTTDTQY
TRBV7-2	-	TRBJ2-4	ASSPTGVPNIQY
TRBV6-5	-	TRBJ1-4	ASSYYLSATNEKLF
TRBV19	-	TRBJ2-2	ASSASGQSTGELF
TRBV9	-	TRBJ1-2	ASSVALSGYT
TRBV6-1	once	TRBJ2-3	ASSATVDTQY
TRBV2	-	TRBJ1-3	ASSEQGAGNTIY
TRBV30	-	TRBJ1-3	AWSSGLGNTIY
TRBV6-1	once	TRBJ1-6	ASFFGTGGNSPLH